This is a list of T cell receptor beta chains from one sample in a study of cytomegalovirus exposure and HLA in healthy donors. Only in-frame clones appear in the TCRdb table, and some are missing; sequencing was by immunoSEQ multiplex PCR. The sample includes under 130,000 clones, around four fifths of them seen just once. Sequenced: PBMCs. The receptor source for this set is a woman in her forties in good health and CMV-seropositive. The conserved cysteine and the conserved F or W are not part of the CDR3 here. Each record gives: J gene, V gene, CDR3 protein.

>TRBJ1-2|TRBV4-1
ASSQGGQGGVYGYT
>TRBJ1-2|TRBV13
ASSRDNPNYGYT
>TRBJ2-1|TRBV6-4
ASSDSPLTLARGRNEQF
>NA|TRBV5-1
ASSLGTSGGANTGELF
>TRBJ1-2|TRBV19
ASSIYPGRNYGYT
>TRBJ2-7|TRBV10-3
AIRSTRGEPPYEQY
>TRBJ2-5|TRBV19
ASSGREELETQY
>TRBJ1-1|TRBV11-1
ASSRGRGGAEAF
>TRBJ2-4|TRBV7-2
ASSPGFAKNIQY
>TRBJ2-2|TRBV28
ASSWLHTGELF
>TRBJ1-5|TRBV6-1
ASTWDRQPQH
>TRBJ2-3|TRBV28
ASSPQGGSSTDTQY
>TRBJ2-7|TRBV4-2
ASSQRGASGGHEQY
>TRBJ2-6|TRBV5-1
ASSLRQGGSGANVLT
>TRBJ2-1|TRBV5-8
ASSFGTLFRDEQF
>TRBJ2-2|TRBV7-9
ASSSGIRKGELF
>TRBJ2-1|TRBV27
ASSFSGSGNEQF
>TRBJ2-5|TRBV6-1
ASSAKETQY
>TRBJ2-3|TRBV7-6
ASSPRTYDTDTQY
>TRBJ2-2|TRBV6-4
ASRPDRVGTGELF
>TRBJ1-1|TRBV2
ASTLYRVNTEAF
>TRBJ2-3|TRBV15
ATSREGKAGGPDTQY
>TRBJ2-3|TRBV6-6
ASPLEGTDTQY
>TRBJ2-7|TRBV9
ASSVGQTYEQY
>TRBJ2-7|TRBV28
ASSWTSGQEQY
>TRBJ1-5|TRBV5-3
ARTSRGQGEVGNQPQH
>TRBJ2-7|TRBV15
ATSREFFRYEQY
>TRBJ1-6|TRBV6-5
ASRREQASSPLH
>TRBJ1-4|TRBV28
ASSSFGSARKLF
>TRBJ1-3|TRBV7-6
ASSPTQGLGWDTIY
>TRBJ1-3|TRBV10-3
ASSRGAGNTIY
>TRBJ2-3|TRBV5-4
ASSTVGTDTQY
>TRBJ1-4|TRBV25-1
ASSRTGKNEKLF
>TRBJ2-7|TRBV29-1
SVEFSGRHYEQY
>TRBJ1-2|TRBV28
ASSPGGPSPYGYT
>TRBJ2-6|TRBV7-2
ASSRLSGANVLT
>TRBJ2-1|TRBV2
ASSVLASYNEQF
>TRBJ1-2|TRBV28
ASSATDSYGYT
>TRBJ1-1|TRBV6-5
ASSYLSVTEAF
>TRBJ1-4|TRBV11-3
ASSLYEEDEKLF
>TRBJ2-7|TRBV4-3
ASSQDRVYEQY
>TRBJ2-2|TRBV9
ASSLTSGGAAGELF
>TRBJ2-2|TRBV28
ASSQRQGKNTGELF
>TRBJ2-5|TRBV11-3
ASSLAPWFSSSQETQY
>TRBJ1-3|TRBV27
ASSSTPDSGNTIY
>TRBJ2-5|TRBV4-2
ASSQGLAGWETQY
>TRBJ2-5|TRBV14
ASSQGITGGQETQY
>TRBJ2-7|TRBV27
ASSSSTGTVVHEQY
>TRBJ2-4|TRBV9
ASSPGQFKNIQY
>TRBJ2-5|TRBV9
ASSGTGLTQY
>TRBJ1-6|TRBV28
ASSLTTGCNSPLH
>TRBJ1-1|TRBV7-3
ASSLSRMGRSEAF
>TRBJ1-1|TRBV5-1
ASSLQGQGDTEAF
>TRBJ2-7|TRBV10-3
AISDWTGGGQY
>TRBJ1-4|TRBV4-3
ASSRRYDRVNEKLF